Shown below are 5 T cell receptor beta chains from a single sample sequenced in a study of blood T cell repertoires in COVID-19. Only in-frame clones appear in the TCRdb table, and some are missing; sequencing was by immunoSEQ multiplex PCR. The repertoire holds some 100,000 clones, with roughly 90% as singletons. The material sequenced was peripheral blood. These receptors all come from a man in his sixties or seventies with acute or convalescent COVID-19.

The CDR3 region is CASSMGQGGEKLFF. The CDR3 DNA follows: TGTGCCAGTAGTATGGGACAGGGAGGGGAAAAACTGTTTTTT. The J gene is TRBJ1-4, the V gene TRBV19, with 9 bases matching TRBD1. This CDR3 comprises 14 residues. The germline gives CDR1 LNHDA, CDR2 SQIVND (reference sequence). Unmatched junction bases numbered 4, after V lost 3 bases and J lost 8 bases.

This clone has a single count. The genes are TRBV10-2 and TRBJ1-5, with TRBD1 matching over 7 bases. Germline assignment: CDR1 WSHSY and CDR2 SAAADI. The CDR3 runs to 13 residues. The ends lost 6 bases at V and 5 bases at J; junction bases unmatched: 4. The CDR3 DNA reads TGCGCCAGCAGCGGGGACAGACATCAGCCCCAGCATTTT. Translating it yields CASSGDRHQPQHF.

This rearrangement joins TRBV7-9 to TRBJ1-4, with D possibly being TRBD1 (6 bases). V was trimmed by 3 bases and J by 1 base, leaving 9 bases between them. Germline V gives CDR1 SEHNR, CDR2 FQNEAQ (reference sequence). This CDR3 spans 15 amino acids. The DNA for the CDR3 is TGTGCCAGCAGCTTTCAGGACAGAACTAATGAAAAACTGTTTTTT. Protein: CASSFQDRTNEKLFF.

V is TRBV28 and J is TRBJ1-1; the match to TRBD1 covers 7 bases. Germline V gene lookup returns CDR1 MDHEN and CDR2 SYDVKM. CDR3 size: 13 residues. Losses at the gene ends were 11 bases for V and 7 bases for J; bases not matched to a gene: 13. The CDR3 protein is CAVAAQGVLEAFF. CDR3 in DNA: TGTGCCGTAGCGGCCCAGGGGGTGCTTGAAGCTTTCTTT.

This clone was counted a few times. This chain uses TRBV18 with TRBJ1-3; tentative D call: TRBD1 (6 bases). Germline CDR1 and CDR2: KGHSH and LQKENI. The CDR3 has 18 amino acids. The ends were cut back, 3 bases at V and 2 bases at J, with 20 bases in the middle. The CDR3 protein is CASSPSRVHRVPGNTIYF. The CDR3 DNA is TGTGCCAGCTCACCTTCCCGGGTGCACAGGGTTCCTGGAAACACCATATATTTT.